This TCR beta chain was captured in a study of T cell changes during pregnancy in multiple sclerosis. The method was immunoSEQ multiplex PCR; TCRdb's version includes in-frame clones alone and lacks a portion of them. The sample contains some 54,000 clones, approximately 93% of which appear only once. The CDR3 is 13 residues long. CDR1 MNHEY and CDR2 SMNVEV come from the germline V gene (reference sequence). V gave up 3 bases and J gave up 14 bases; unmatched junction bases: 9. This clone showed up many times. The V call is TRBV27, the J call TRBJ1-2; TRBD1 agrees at 10 bases. The input for sequencing was peripheral blood, taken after pregnancy. This receptor was taken from a female donor with multiple sclerosis, enrolled in a pregnancy study. The CDR3 sequence: CASSFPGQGPLTF. The CDR3 region has the DNA TGTGCCAGCAGTTTCCCGGGACAGGGGCCCCTGACCTTC.